This TCR beta chain appears in the sequencing data of a study of vaccination effects on CD4 cells after COVID-19. In the case of this clone: The antigen is unknown.

Culturing for about 9 days preceded CD4+ T cell isolation. Vaccine recipients, nucleocapsid antibody negative, had no prior SARS-CoV-2 infection. Study-wide results and caveats: In healthy vaccinees, only 1 of 255 vaccine-induced clones cross-reacted with common cold coronaviruses.

Measured with immunoSEQ multiplex PCR; TCRdb has only the in-frame clones, and not every one. The table lists 50,000 to 60,000 clones, around three quarters of them singletons. This CDR3 comprises 15 residues. J was trimmed by 2 bases and V by 4 bases; bases with no gene match: 4. Germline V CDR1 and CDR2: KGHDR, SFDVKD. The sample was CD4+ T cells from PBMCs cultured without peptide, taken before COVID-19 vaccination. The V gene is TRBV24-1, the J gene TRBJ2-5, with 9 nucleotides matching TRBD1. This receptor was obtained from a human donor who received a COVID-19 vaccine. CDR3 residues: CATSDRDREQETQYF. CDR3 nucleotide sequence: TGTGCCACCAGTGACCGGGACAGGGAACAAGAGACCCAGTACTTC.